The entry below describes one T cell receptor beta chain. This specimen comes from a study of control samples from healthy donors and cancer patients. Repertoires were generated with immunoSEQ multiplex PCR, while TCRdb's copy carries only in-frame clones and drops some. The table includes about 120,000 clones, approximately 90% detected once. Germline V gives CDR1 SEHNR, CDR2 FQNEAQ (reference sequence). Unmatched junction bases numbered 8, after V lost 6 bases and J lost 0 bases. The CDR3 spans 16 residues. This clonotype was obtained from a woman aged 45-65 years with colorectal cancer. V is TRBV7-9 and J is TRBJ1-3, with 7 positions matching TRBD1. Sequencing used PBMCs. Here the CDR3 DNA reads TGTGCCAGCAGGTCCGGGACAGTCTCCTCTGGAAACACCATATATTTT. It codes for CASRSGTVSSGNTIYF.